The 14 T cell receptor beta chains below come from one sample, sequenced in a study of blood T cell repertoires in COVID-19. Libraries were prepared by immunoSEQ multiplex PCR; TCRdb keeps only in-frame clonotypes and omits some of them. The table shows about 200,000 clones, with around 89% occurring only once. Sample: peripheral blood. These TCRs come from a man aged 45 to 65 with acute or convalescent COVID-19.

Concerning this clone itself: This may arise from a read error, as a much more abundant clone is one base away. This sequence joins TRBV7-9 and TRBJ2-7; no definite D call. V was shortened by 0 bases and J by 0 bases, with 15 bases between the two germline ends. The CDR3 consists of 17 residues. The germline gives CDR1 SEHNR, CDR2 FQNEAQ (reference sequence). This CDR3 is CASSLAPRQSGSYEQYF. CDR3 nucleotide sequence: TGTGCCAGCAGCTTAGCACCGAGGCAATCGGGCTCCTACGAGCAGTACTTC.

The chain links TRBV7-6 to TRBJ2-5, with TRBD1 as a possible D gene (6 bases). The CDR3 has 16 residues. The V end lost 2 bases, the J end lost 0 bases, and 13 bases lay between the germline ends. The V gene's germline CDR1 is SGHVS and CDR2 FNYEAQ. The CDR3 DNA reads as TGTGCCAGCAGCTTAAAGGCAGGGGCACACCAAGAGACCCAGTACTTC. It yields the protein CASSLKAGAHQETQYF. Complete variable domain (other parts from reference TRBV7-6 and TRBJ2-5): GAGVSQSPRYKVTKRGQDVALRCDPISGHVSLYWYRQALGQGPEFLTYFNYEAQQDKSGLPNDRFSAERPEGSISTLTIQRTEQRDSAMYRCASSLKAGAHQETQYFGPGTRLLVL.

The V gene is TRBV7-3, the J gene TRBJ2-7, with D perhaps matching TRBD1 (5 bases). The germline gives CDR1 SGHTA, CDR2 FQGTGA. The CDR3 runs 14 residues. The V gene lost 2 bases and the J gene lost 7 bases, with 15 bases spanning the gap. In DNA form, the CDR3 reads TGTGCCAGCAGCTTATACGCCAGGGTTGGTGAGCAGTACTTC. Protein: CASSLYARVGEQYF.

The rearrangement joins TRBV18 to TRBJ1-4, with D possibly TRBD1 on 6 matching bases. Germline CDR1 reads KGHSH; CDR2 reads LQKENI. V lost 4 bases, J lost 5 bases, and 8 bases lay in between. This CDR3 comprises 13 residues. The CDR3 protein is CASSLDSNEKLFF. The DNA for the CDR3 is TGTGCCAGCTCACTGGACAGCAATGAAAAACTGTTTTTT.

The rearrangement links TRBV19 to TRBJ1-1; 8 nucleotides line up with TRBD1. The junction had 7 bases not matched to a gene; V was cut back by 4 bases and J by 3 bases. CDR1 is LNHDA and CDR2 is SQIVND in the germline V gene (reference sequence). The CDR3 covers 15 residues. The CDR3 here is CASSTSTGVDTEAFF. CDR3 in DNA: TGTGCCAGTAGTACCTCGACAGGGGTAGACACTGAAGCTTTCTTT.

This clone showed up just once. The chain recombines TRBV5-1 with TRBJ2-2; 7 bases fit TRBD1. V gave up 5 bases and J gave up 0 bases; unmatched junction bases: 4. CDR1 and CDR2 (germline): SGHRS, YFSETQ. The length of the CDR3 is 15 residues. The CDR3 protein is CASSRDSANTGELFF. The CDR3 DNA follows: TGCGCCAGCAGTCGGGACAGCGCGAACACCGGGGAGCTGTTTTTT.

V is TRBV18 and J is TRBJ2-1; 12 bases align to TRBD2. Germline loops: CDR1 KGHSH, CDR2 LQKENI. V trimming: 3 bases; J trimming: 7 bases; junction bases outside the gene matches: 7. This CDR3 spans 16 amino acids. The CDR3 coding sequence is TGTGCCAGCTCACCTACCCCTAGCGGGGGGGCGAATGAGCAGTTCTTC. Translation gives CASSPTPSGGANEQFF.

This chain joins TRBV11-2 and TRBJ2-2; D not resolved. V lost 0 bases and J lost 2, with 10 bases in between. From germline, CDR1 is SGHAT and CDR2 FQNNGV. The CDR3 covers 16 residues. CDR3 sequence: CASSLDAQRNTGELFF. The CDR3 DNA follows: TGTGCCAGCAGCTTAGATGCCCAGCGAAACACCGGGGAGCTGTTTTTT.

CDR3 protein: CASSSSTGFGYTF. The CDR3, as DNA: TGTGCCAGCAGCTCCTCGACAGGGTTTGGCTACACCTTC. The chain has TRBV7-2 and TRBJ1-2, with 7 bases fitting TRBD1. J gave up 7 bases and V 4 bases, and 6 bases lay outside the gene matches. This CDR3 comprises 13 residues. The V gene's germline CDR1 is SGHTA and CDR2 FQGNSA.

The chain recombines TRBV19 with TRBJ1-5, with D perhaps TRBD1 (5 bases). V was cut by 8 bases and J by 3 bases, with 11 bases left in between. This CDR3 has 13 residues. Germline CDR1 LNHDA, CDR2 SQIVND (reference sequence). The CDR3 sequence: CASSQAHNQPQHF. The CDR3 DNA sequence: TGTGCCAGTTCACAGGCCCACAATCAGCCCCAGCATTTT.

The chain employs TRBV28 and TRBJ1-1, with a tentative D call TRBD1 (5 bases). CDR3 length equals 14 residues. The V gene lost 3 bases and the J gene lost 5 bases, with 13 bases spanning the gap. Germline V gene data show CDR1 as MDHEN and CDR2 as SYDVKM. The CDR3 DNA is TGTGCCAGCAGTTTGCCCCAAAAGGGGACTGAAGCTTTCTTT. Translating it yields CASSLPQKGTEAFF. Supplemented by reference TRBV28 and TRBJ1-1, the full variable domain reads DVKVTQSSRYLVKRTGEKVFLECVQDMDHENMFWYRQDPGLGLRLIYFSYDVKMKEKGDIPEGYSVSREKKERFSLILESASTNQTSMYLCASSLPQKGTEAFFGQGTRLTVV.

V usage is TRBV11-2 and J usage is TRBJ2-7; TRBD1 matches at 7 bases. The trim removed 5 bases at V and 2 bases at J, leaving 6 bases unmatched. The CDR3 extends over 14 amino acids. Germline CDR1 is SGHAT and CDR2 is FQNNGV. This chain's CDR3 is CASSPTGVPYEQYF. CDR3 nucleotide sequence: TGTGCCAGCAGCCCCACAGGGGTCCCCTACGAGCAGTACTTC. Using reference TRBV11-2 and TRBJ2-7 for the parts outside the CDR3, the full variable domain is EAGVAQSPRYKIIEKRQSVAFWCNPISGHATLYWYQQILGQGPKLLIQFQNNGVVDDSQLPKDRFSAERLKGVDSTLKIQPAKLEDSAVYLCASSPTGVPYEQYFGPGTRLTVT.

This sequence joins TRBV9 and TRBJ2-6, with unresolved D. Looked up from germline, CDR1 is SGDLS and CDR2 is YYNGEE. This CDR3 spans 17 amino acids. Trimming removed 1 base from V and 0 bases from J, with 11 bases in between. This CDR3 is CASSVSSVSSGANVLTF. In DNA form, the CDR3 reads TGTGCCAGCAGCGTATCTTCAGTCTCCTCTGGGGCCAACGTCCTGACTTTC.

CDR3 in DNA: TGTGCCAGCAGTCAGGACCGGGACAGGGTACGTCAGCCCCAGCATTTT. This encodes CASSQDRDRVRQPQHF. This chain uses TRBV28 with TRBJ1-5, with 9 bases aligning to TRBD1. With V trimmed by 5 bases and J by 6 bases, 11 bases remained unmatched. Germline CDR1 is MDHEN and CDR2 is SYDVKM. The CDR3 is 16 amino acids. Looking up the rest from reference TRBV28 and TRBJ1-5 gives the full variable domain: DVKVTQSSRYLVKRTGEKVFLECVQDMDHENMFWYRQDPGLGLRLIYFSYDVKMKEKGDIPEGYSVSREKKERFSLILESASTNQTSMYLCASSQDRDRVRQPQHFGDGTRLSIL.